These T cell receptor beta chains were read from a single sample in a study of blood T cell repertoires in COVID-19. Generated by immunoSEQ multiplex PCR, the TCRdb table keeps only in-frame clones and is missing some. The data hold approximately 210,000 clones, with about nine tenths observed a single time. The sequenced sample was PBMCs or T cells enriched from blood (not recorded which). The receptor set was obtained from a man aged 30-40 years in a cohort exposed to, infected with or recovered from COVID-19 (not recorded which). Both conserved end residues are part of each CDR3. Fields, in order: J gene, clone size, V gene, D gene, CDR3 protein, CDR3 DNA. A D gene is named only where the DNA matches it firmly. A row's size may be missing; if present it is once, few, many or a size class.

>TRBJ2-7|few|TRBV6-2/TRBV6-3|NA
CASSYVSGKQYF
TGTGCCAGCAGTTACGTTTCCGGGAAGCAGTACTTC
>TRBJ1-2|NA|TRBV4-1|NA
CASSHPRAETLVYGYTF
TGCGCCAGCAGCCACCCGAGGGCGGAGACTCTAGTCTATGGCTACACCTTC
>TRBJ1-1|NA|TRBV4-1|TRBD1
CASSAPFRQGPEAFF
TGCGCCAGCAGCGCCCCCTTCCGACAGGGACCTGAAGCTTTCTTT
>TRBJ2-2|NA|TRBV6-4|NA
CASSDRGDGTGELFF
TGTGCCAGCAGTGACAGGGGCGACGGCACCGGGGAGCTGTTTTTT
>TRBJ1-2|once|TRBV5-4|NA
CASRRPGRNYGYTF
TGTGCCAGCAGAAGGCCTGGGCGTAACTATGGCTACACCTTC
>TRBJ2-5|NA|TRBV20-1|NA
CSATRETQYF
TGCAGTGCTACCCGTGAGACCCAGTACTTC
>TRBJ1-3|NA|TRBV28|TRBD1
CASSIGTASGNTIYF
TGTGCCAGCAGTATAGGGACAGCCTCTGGAAACACCATATATTTT
>TRBJ2-7|NA|TRBV12-1|NA
CASSPGTSGPYEQYF
TGTGCCAGCAGCCCCGGGACTAGCGGCCCCTACGAGCAGTACTTC
>TRBJ2-7|NA|TRBV27|NA
CASSLSGGFSYEQYF
TGTGCCAGCAGTTTATCTGGGGGGTTTTCCTACGAGCAGTACTTC
>TRBJ2-1|NA|TRBV20-1|NA
CSASRRGGTHYNEQFF
TGCAGTGCTAGTCGTAGGGGAGGTACCCACTACAATGAGCAGTTCTTC
>TRBJ1-1|NA|TRBV24-1|NA
CATGDSQGTEAFF
TGTGCCACGGGAGACTCCCAAGGGACTGAAGCTTTCTTT